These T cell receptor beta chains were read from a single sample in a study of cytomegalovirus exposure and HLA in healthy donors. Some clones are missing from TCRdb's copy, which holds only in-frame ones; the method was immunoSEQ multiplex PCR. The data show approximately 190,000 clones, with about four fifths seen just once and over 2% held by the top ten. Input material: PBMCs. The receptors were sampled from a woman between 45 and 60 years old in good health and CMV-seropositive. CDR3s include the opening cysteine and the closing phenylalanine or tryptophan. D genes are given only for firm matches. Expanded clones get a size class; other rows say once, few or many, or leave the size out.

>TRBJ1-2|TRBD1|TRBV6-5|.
CASRKDRNYGYTF
TGTGCCAGCAGGAAGGACAGGAACTATGGCTACACCTTC
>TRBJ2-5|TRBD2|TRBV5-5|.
CASSQGLAGGGETQYF
TGCGCCAGCAGCCAAGGACTAGCGGGGGGCGGAGAGACCCAGTACTTC
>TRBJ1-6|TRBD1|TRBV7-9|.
CASREDRDYNSPLHF
TGTGCCAGCAGGGAGGACAGGGACTATAATTCACCCCTCCACTTT
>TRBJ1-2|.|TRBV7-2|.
CASSLVPRQAHYGYTF
TGTGCCAGCAGCTTAGTTCCCCGGCAGGCTCACTATGGCTACACCTTC
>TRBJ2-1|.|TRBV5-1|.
CASTPDRLEYNEQFF
TGCGCCAGCACCCCAGACAGGTTGGAGTACAATGAGCAGTTCTTC
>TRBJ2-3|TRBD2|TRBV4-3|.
CASSQEPAGSGGADTQYF
TGCGCCAGCAGCCAAGAACCAGCAGGTAGCGGGGGGGCAGATACGCAGTATTTT
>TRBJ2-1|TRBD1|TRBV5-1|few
CASSGRGQSSYNEQFF
TGCGCCAGCAGCGGCAGGGGGCAAAGCTCCTACAATGAGCAGTTCTTC
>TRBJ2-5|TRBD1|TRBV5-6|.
CASSSGQGASNSPLHF
TGTGCCAGCAGCTCCGGACAGGGGGCGAGTAATTCACCCCTCCACTTC
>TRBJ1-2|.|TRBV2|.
CASSVSGDYGYTF
TGTGCCAGCAGTGTTTCGGGGGATTATGGCTACACCTTC
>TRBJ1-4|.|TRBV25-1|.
CAGRGLEDRLNEKLFF
TGTGCGGGCCGGGGTCTCGAGGACAGACTTAATGAAAAACTGTTTTTT
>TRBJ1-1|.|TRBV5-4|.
CASSTEGGNTEAFF
TGTGCCAGCAGCACAGAAGGGGGGAACACTGAAGCTTTCTTT
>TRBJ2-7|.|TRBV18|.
CASSRQASSSYEQYF
TGTGCCAGCTCACGACAGGCCTCGAGCTCCTACGAGCAGTACTTC
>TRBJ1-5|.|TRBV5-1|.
CASSPGAPGQPQHF
TGCGCCAGCAGTCCAGGGGCCCCAGGTCAGCCCCAGCATTTT
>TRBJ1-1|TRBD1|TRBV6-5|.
CASSYSTGTDTEAFF
TGTGCCAGCAGTTACTCGACGGGGACAGACACTGAAGCTTTCTTT
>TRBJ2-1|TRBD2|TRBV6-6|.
CASTPESGGQFEQFF
TGTGCCAGCACCCCTGAGAGCGGGGGGCAGTTCGAACAGTTCTTC
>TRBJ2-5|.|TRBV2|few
CATQLGETQYF
TGTGCCACCCAACTAGGGGAGACCCAGTACTTC
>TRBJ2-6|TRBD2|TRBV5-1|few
CATRGGAGANVLTF
TGCGCCACCCGGGGAGGGGCTGGGGCCAACGTCCTGACTTTC
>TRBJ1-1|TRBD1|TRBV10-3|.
CAITRDRTNTEAFF
TGTGCCATCACCAGGGACAGGACGAACACTGAAGCTTTCTTT
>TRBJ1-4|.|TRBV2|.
CASSVGINEKLFF
TGTGCCAGCAGTGTCGGGATTAATGAAAAACTGTTTTTT
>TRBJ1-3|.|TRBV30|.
CAWTMDNNSGNTIYF
TGTGCCTGGACCATGGACAACAACTCTGGAAACACCATATATTTT
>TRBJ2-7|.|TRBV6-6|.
CASTFQPGGPYEQYF
TGTGCCAGCACTTTCCAGCCCGGGGGACCTTACGAGCAGTACTTC
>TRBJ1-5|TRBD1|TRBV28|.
CASKGGQGGQPQHF
TGTGCCAGCAAGGGGGGACAGGGGGGTCAGCCCCAGCATTTT
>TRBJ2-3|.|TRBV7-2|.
CASSLVLGGGGTDTQYF
TGTGCCAGCAGCTTAGTCCTCGGGGGTGGGGGCACAGATACGCAGTATTTT
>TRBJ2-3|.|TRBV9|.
CASSVGDSTDTQYF
TGTGCCAGCAGCGTAGGAGATAGCACAGATACGCAGTATTTT
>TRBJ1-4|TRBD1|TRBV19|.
CASSPLDRGEKLFF
TGTGCCAGTAGCCCCCTTGACAGGGGAGAAAAACTGTTTTTT
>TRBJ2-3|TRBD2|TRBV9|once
CASSPREDTQYF
TGTGCCAGCAGCCCGCGGGAGGATACGCAGTATTTT
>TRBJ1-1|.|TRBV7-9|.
CASSSQGMGDTEAFF
TGTGCCAGCAGCTCTCAGGGGATGGGAGACACTGAAGCTTTCTTT
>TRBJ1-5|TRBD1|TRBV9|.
CASSVGDRGNQPQHF
TGTGCCAGCAGCGTAGGAGACAGGGGCAATCAGCCCCAGCATTTT
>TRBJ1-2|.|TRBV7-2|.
CASGNGTPYGYTF
TGTGCCAGCGGTAACGGGACTCCCTATGGCTACACCTTC
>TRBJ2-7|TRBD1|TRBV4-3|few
CASSQDGAGGTGAYEQYF
TGCGCCAGCAGCCAAGATGGGGCGGGCGGGACAGGGGCCTACGAGCAGTACTTC
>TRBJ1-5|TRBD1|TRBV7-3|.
CASTGQASGNQPQHF
TGTGCCAGCACCGGACAGGCCTCGGGCAATCAGCCCCAGCATTTT
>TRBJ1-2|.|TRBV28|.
CASTVGGEGSSYGYTF
TGTGCCAGCACCGTAGGCGGGGAGGGCTCTAGCTATGGCTACACCTTC
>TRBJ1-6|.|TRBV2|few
CASTAGDPNSPLHF
TGTGCCAGCACCGCGGGGGATCCGAATTCACCCCTCCACTTT
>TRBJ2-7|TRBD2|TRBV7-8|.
CASSLERGSSYEQYF
TGTGCCAGCAGCTTAGAGCGGGGGAGCTCCTACGAGCAGTACTTC
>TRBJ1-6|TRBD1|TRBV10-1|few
CASSTRGRRRRSPLHF
TGCGCCAGCAGCACCAGGGGGCGCAGACGTCGCTCACCCCTCCACTTT
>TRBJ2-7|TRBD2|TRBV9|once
CASSADGGEVYEQYF
TGTGCCAGCAGCGCAGACGGGGGGGAGGTGTACGAGCAGTACTTC
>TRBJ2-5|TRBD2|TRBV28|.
CASSLLSSGYKETQYF
TGTGCCAGCAGTTTATTATCTAGCGGGTATAAAGAGACCCAGTACTTC
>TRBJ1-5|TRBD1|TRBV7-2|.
CASTGQGALSNQPQHF
TGTGCCAGCACCGGACAGGGGGCCCTTAGCAATCAGCCCCAGCATTTT
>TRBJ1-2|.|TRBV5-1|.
CASSWAGSQYGYTF
TGCGCCAGCAGCTGGGCAGGATCTCAATATGGCTACACCTTC
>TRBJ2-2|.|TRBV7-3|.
CASSLVGGNTGELFF
TGTGCCAGCAGCTTAGTTGGAGGGAACACCGGGGAGCTGTTTTTT
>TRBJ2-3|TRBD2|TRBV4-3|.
CASSQLSGGATDTQYF
TGCGCCAGCAGCCAACTTAGCGGGGGGGCGACAGATACGCAGTATTTT
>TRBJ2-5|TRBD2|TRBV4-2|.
CASSQDNPASGVAETQYF
TGTGCCAGCAGCCAAGATAACCCCGCTAGCGGGGTAGCAGAGACCCAGTACTTC
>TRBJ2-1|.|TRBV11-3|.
CASSLGTVNYNEQFF
TGTGCCAGCAGCTTAGGAACAGTAAATTACAATGAGCAGTTCTTC
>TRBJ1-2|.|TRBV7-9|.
CASSLEGSRGNGYTF
TGTGCCAGCAGCTTAGAGGGGAGCAGGGGTAACGGCTACACCTTC
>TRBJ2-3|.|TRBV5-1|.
CASSFGGGTDTQYF
TGCGCCAGCAGCTTTGGAGGGGGCACAGATACGCAGTATTTT
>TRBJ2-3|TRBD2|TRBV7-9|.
CASSITSGGATDTQYF
TGTGCCAGCAGCATTACTAGCGGGGGGGCCACAGATACGCAGTATTTT
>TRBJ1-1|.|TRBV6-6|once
CASSPRMPGAEAFF
TGTGCCAGCAGTCCCAGAATGCCAGGGGCTGAAGCTTTCTTT
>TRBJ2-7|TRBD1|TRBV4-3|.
CASSQDGTGLSSYEQYF
TGCGCCAGCAGCCAAGATGGGACAGGGCTCTCTTCCTACGAGCAGTACTTC
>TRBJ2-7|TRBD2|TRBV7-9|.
CASSLRSGVSYEQYF
TGTGCCAGCAGCTTAAGGAGCGGGGTCTCCTACGAGCAGTACTTC
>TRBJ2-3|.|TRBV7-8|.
CASSLRVGGQRTDTQYF
TGTGCCAGCAGCCTAAGGGTCGGAGGGCAGAGGACAGATACGCAGTATTTT
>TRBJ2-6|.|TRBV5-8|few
CASSLGDNSGANVLTF
TGTGCCAGCAGCTTGGGGGACAACTCTGGGGCCAACGTCCTGACTTTC
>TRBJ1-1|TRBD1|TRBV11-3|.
CASSLGSGGSTEAFF
TGTGCCAGCAGCTTAGGGTCAGGGGGCAGTACTGAAGCTTTCTTT
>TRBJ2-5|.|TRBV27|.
CASSQQGRLVETQYF
TGTGCCAGCAGTCAACAGGGTAGATTAGTGGAGACCCAGTACTTC
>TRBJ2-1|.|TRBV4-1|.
CASSQGGPGNEQFF
TGTGCCAGCAGCCAGGGGGGGCCTGGCAATGAGCAGTTCTTC
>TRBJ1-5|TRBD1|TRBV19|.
CASSTRQGATAPQHF
TGTGCCAGTAGTACCAGACAGGGGGCGACCGCGCCCCAGCATTTT